Sequencing of this T cell receptor (beta chain) was carried out in a study of OX40 agonist ivuxolimab in advanced cancers. About the investigation overall: Ivuxolimab was an agonistic, fully human IgG2 monoclonal antibody directed against OX40 (CD134), a costimulatory receptor. The point of sequencing TCRbeta in the periphery was to test whether ivuxolimab changed TCR sequence diversity and drove clonal T-cell expansion. Partial responses were achieved by three dose-escalation patients, of whom one had hepatocellular carcinoma and two had cutaneous melanoma. Of the 50 to 55 patients in dose escalation, 19 had hepatocellular carcinoma, about 15 had melanoma, 9 had renal cell carcinoma and 9 had head and neck cancer. Patients were allowed to have had prior anti-PD-1, anti-PD-L1 or anti-CTLA-4 therapy, and approximately 43% of the dose-escalation patients had previously received checkpoint inhibitors. The paper reports the monotherapy dose-escalation portion (N of about 54 patients) of the phase I ivuxolimab trial. Intravenous ivuxolimab was administered to patients every 2 weeks at six dose levels: 0.01, 0.1, 0.3, 1.5, 3 and 10 mg/kg. In the dose-escalation cohort, around four fifths of patients were male, and the mean age was 60 years with a range of roughly 20 to 85.

Genomic DNA was isolated from the sorted cells so that the TCRbeta CDR3 region could be sequenced. The immunoSEQ Assay was used to sequence the TCRbeta CDR3 regions. As stored in TCRdb, this immuneACCESS dataset retains in-frame rearrangements with V and J assigned. A fraction of the clones does not appear; measured against another copy, unresolved V genes explain less than half of the discrepancy, and the remainder lacks a known reason. In this sample the table shows 26,000 or so clones, roughly 83% of which occur a single time. In total, the top ten clones hold about 26% of the sample. On this clone itself: Its antigen is currently not known. No base quality values were provided; no much bigger clone lies one nucleotide off.

The trial excluded patients who had a history of autoimmune disease or who were on systemic immunosuppression. Peripheral blood for TCR sequencing was collected from all dose cohorts at baseline, on cycle 4 day 1, and on cycle 7 day 1. Samples were obtained from an open-label, multicenter, first-in-human phase I dose-escalation trial of ivuxolimab. Adults with locally advanced or metastatic head and neck squamous cell, hepatocellular, melanoma or renal cell carcinoma were enrolled in the trial. Before TCR sequencing, CD4+ T cells and CD8+ T cells were sorted from peripheral blood as separate populations. Looking up the germline V gene (reference sequence) yields CDR1 MNHEY and CDR2 SMNVEV. Measured from the cysteine to the phenylalanine, the CDR3 is 16 residues long. The CDR3 DNA has 48 bases and is translated from base 1. The germline ends are 20 bases apart after V is trimmed by 6 bases and J by 6 bases.

The paper's findings and limits, for the study overall: After ivuxolimab, CD8+ T cells had more expanded clones than CD4+ T cells on average. Clonal expansion of both CD4+ and CD8+ blood T cells was observed from baseline to week 6 at doses 0.1 to 3.0 mg/kg. Partial responders in the 0.1-3.0 mg/kg groups had among the lowest normalized peripheral clonal expansion, especially among CD8+ T cells. Low levels of normalized T-cell clonal expansion were also seen in some patients who did not respond. Which antigens the clonally expanded peripheral T cells were specific for was not determined.

Recombination joined TRBV27 with TRBJ2-2; the best D guess is TRBD2, with 7 bases matching. This specimen consisted of CD4+ or CD8+ T cells sorted from blood, obtained in a trial of the OX40 agonist ivuxolimab. This receptor was obtained from an adult with an advanced solid tumor such as melanoma, head and neck, liver or kidney cancer. The DNA sequence is given as TGTGCCAGCAGCGACCTCCGAGTGGGGGGGCCCGGGGAGCTGTTTTTT. Translated, this gives CASSDLRVGGPGELFF.